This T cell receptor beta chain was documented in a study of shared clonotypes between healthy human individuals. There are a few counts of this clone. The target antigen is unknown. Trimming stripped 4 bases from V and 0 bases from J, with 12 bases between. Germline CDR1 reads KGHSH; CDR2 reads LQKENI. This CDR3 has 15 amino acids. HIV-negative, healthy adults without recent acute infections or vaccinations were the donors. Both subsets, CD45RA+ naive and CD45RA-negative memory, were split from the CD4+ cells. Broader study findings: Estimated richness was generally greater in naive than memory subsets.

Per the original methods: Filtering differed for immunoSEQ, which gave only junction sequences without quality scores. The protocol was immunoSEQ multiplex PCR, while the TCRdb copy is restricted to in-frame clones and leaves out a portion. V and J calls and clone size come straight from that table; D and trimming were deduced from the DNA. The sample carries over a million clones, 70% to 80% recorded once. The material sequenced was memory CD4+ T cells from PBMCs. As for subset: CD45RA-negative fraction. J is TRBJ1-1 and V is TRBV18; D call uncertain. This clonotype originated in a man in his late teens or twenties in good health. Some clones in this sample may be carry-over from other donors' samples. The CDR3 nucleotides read TGTGCCAGCTCACGTCAGTATACCATGAACACTGAAGCTTTCTTT. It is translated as CASSRQYTMNTEAFF.